This TCR beta chain was documented in a study of CD8+ T cells in alopecia areata. Study results and limitations: Scalp sample data also include resident alphabeta T cells from normal skin. Unlike in mice, where it was clearer, TCR sharing across patients was less clear, possibly HLA-related.

Alopecia areata patients gave lesional scalp punch biopsies and peripheral blood samples. Starting from PBMCs, sorting isolated CD4+ and CD8+ T cells. This CDR3 has 12 amino acids. Trimming stripped 4 bases from V and 7 bases from J, with 11 bases between. Per the germline V gene, CDR1 is MNHEY and CDR2 is SMNVEV (reference sequence). Extracted from the samples, RNA was reverse transcribed into cDNA to serve as the sequencing template. Only in-frame clones appear in the TCRdb table, and some are missing; sequencing was by immunoSEQ multiplex PCR. The sample consists of 120,000 or so clones, around 48% of them appearing once. With respect to this clone: Its matching antigen is unknown.

The clonotype originates from a human donor with alopecia areata. This chain uses TRBV27 with TRBJ2-7, with D unresolved. Sample: NKG2D-low CD8+ T cells sorted from blood. CDR3 sequence (DNA): TGTGCCAGCAGTTCCCTCGACGGGGAGCAGTACTTC. Protein product: CASSSLDGEQYF.